This T cell receptor (beta chain) was recovered during a study of OX40 agonist ivuxolimab in advanced cancers. Overall study context: Males comprised around 78% of the group, whose mean age was approximately 60 years (range 23 to 79).

TCRdb keeps only in-frame clones here, not all; method: immunoSEQ multiplex PCR. The sample has 60,000 to 75,000 clones; roughly nine tenths are singletons. As concerns this clone: Its target is not known.

Overall study results and limits: By week 6 at 0.1 to 3.0 mg/kg, blood CD4+ and CD8+ T cells had expanded clonally.

Trimming took 3 bases from V and 4 from J, leaving 15 bases between them. The germline gives CDR1 KGHSH, CDR2 LQKENI. The CDR3 spans 15 residues. This receptor was taken from an adult with an advanced solid tumor such as melanoma, head and neck, liver or kidney cancer. The specimen comprised CD4+ or CD8+ T cells sorted from blood, sampled in a trial of the OX40 agonist ivuxolimab. The chain joins TRBV18 to TRBJ1-1; maybe TRBD1 (5 bases). The DNA for the CDR3 is TGTGCCAGCTCACCCCTATCATGGGGGTTCACTGAAGCTTTCTTT. Residues: CASSPLSWGFTEAFF.